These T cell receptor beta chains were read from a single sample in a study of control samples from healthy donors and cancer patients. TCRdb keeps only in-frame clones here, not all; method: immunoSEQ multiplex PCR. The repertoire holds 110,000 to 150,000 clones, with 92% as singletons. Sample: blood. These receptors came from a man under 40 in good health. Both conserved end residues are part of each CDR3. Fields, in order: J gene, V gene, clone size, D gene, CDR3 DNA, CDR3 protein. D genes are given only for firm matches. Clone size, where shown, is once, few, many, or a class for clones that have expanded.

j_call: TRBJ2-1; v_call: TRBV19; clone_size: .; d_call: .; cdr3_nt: TGTGCCAGTAGTGTCGGAACAAGCTCCTACAATGAGCAGTTCTTC; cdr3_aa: CASSVGTSSYNEQFF
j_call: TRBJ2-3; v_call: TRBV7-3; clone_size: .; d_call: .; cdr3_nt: TGTGCCAGCAGCTTAGGCGGACTACGCACAGATACGCAGTATTTT; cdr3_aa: CASSLGGLRTDTQYF
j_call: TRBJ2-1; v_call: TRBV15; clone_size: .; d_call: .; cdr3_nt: TGTGCCACCAGCAGAAACCTAGCCAACCAGGGTGAGCAGTTCTTC; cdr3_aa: CATSRNLANQGEQFF
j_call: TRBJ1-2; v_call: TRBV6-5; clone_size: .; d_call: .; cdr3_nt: TGTGCCAGCAGTTACGGGTGGGGCTACACCTTC; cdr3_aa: CASSYGWGYTF
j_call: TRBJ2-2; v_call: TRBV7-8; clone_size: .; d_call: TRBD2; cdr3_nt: TGTGCCAGCAGTCGACTAGCGGGCGTTACCGGGGAGCTGTTTTTT; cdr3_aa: CASSRLAGVTGELFF
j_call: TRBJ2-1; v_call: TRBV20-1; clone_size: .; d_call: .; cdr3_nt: TGCAGTGCTAGAGGGGGCAATGAGCAGTTCTTC; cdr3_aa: CSARGGNEQFF
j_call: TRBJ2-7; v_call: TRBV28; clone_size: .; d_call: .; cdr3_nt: TGTGCCAGCAGTTTTAGGGGCCTCAACATTTACGAGCAGTACTTC; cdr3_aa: CASSFRGLNIYEQYF
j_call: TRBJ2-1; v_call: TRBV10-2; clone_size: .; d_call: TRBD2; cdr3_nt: TGCGCCAGCAGGACTAGCGGCTACAATGAGCAGTTCTTC; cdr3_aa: CASRTSGYNEQFF
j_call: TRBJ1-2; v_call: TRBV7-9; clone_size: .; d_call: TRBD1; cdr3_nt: TGTGCCAGCAGCCCCAAGGGGGCAGAACCAAAAGACTATGGCTACACCTTC; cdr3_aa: CASSPKGAEPKDYGYTF
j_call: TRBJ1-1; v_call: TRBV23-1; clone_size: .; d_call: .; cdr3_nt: TGCGCCAGCAGTCGGAACAGGGAAGAGGGAAGGGCGGACACTGAAGCTTTCTTT; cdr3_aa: CASSRNREEGRADTEAFF
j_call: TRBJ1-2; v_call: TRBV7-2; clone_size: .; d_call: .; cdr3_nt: TGTGCCAGCAGCTTAGTTAGGGGGAGCGTTGGTCCTGGCTACACCTTC; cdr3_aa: CASSLVRGSVGPGYTF
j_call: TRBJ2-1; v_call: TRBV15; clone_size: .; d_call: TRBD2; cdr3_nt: TGTGCCACCAGCCCTAATCGGGCGGGAGGGCCGAGCTCCTACAATGAGCAGTTCTTC; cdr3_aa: CATSPNRAGGPSSYNEQFF
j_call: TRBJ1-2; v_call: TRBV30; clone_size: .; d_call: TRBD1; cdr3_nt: TGTGCCTGGGCCGGGACAGGGATCGGCTACACCTTC; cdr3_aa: CAWAGTGIGYTF
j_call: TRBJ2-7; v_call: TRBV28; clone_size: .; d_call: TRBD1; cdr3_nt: TGTGCCAGCAGTCCCCCCGGGACAGAGTACGAGCAGTACTTC; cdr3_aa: CASSPPGTEYEQYF
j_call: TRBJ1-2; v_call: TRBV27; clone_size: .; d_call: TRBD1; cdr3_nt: TGTGCCAGCAGTCCGCAGGGGGACTATGGCTACACCTTC; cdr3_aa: CASSPQGDYGYTF
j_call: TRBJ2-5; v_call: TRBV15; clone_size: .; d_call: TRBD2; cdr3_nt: TGTGCCACCAGCGGGCCGGGACTAGCATCAGAGACCCAGTACTTC; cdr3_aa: CATSGPGLASETQYF
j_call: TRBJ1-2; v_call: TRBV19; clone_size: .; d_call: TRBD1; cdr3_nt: TGTGCCAGTAGTAAAGACAGGGGATCTAACTATGGCTACACCTTC; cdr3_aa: CASSKDRGSNYGYTF
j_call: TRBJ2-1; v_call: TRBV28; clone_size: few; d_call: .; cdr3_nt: TGTGCCAGCAGTTCTATACTAGGGGGGTGGGCCGATGAGCAGTTCTTC; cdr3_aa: CASSSILGGWADEQFF
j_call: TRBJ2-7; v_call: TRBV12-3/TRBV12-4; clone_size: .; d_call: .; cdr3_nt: TGTGCCAGCAGTCAGACTAGGTACGAGCAGTACTTC; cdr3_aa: CASSQTRYEQYF
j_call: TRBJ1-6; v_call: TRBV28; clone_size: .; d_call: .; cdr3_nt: TGTGCCAGCAGTTTAGCCTATTATGTTTCACCCCTCCACTTT; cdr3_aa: CASSLAYYVSPLHF
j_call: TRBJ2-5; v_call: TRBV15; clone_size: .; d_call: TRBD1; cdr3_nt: TGTGCCACCAGCAGAACCGGGACAGTCGGGGAGACCCAGTACTTC; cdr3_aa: CATSRTGTVGETQYF
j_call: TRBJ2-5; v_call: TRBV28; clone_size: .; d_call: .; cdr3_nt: TGTGCCAGCAGTTTTCTCCGAAATCCGGAGACCCAGTACTTC; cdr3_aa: CASSFLRNPETQYF
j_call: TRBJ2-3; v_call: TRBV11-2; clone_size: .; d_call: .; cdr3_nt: TGTGCCAGCAGTTATTGGATTGGGGCCAGTTTTGGACCCCAAAGGCATACTAGCACAGATACGCAGTATTTT; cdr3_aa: CASSYWIGASFGPQRHTSTDTQYF
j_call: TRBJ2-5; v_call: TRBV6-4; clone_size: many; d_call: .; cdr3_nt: TGTGCCAGCAGTGACTCGAGCGAAGGGACCCAGTACTTC; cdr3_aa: CASSDSSEGTQYF
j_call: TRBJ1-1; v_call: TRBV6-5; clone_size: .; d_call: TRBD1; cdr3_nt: TGTGCCAGCACAAAAGGCTACAGGGGAACTGAAGCTTTCTTT; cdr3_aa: CASTKGYRGTEAFF
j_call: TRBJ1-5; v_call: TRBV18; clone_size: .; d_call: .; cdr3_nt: TGTGCCAGCTCACCGGCAGGAACCAATCAGCCCCAGCATTTT; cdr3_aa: CASSPAGTNQPQHF
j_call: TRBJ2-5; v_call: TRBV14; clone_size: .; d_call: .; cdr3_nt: TGTGCCAGCAGCAACTTAAGGGTGTCCCAGTACTTC; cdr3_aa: CASSNLRVSQYF
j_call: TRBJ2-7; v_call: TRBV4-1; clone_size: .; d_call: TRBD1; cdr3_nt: TGCGCCAGCAGCCATGCAGGGGGCAGCGAGCAGTACTTC; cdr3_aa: CASSHAGGSEQYF
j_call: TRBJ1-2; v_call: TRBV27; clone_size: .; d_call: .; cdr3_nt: TGTGCCAGCAGGGGGATTCGGGGTAACTATGGCTACACCTTC; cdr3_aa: CASRGIRGNYGYTF
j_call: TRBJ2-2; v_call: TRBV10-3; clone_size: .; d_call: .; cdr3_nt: TGTGCCATCTCCAGTCCCGCGAACACCGGGGAGCTGTTTTTT; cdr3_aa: CAISSPANTGELFF
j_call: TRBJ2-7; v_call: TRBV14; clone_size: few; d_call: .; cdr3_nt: TGTGCCAGCAGCGACCCGGGACGAAAAGCCTACGAGCAGTACTTC; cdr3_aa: CASSDPGRKAYEQYF
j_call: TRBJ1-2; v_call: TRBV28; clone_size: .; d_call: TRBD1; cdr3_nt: TGTGCCAGTCTTCCACCCGGGACAGCCGTTTATGGCTACACCTTC; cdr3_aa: CASLPPGTAVYGYTF
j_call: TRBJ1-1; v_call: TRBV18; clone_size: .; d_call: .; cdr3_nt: TGTGCCAGCTCACCAAGTTTACGTCTAGACACTGAAGCTTTCTTT; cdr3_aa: CASSPSLRLDTEAFF
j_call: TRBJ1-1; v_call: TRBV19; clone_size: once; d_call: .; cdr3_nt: TGTGCCAGTAGTATGTATCTTCGGGTCACTGAAGCTTTCTTT; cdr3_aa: CASSMYLRVTEAFF
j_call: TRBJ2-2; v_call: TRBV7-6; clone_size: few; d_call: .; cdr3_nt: TGTGCCAGCAGCTTAAGTTGGGGGAAGAACACCGGGGAGCTGTTTTTT; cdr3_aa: CASSLSWGKNTGELFF
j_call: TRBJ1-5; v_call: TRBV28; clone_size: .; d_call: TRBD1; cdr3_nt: TGTGCCAGCAGTTTAGGACAGGGGGCATTTGGCAATCAGCCCCAGCATTTT; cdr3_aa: CASSLGQGAFGNQPQHF
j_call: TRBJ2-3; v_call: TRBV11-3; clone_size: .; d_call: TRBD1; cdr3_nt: TGTGCCAGCAGCTTAGTAGGCAGGGGGCGACCGGATGGAAGCACAGATACGCAGTATTTT; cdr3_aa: CASSLVGRGRPDGSTDTQYF